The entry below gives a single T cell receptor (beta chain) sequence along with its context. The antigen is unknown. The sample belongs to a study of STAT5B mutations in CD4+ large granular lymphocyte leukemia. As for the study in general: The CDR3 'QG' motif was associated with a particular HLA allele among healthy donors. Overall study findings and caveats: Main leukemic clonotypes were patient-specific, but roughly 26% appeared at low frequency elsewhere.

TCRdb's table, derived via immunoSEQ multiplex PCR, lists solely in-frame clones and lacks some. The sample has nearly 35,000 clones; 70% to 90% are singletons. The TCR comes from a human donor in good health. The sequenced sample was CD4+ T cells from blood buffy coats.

In nucleotides, the CDR3 is TGCAGCGCCTCAGGGGTCTCAGAGACCCAGTACTTC. It codes for CSASGVSETQYF. The chain uses TRBV29-1 and TRBJ2-5; weak D call: TRBD1 (6 bases). This CDR3 has 12 amino acids. Germline V gene data show CDR1 as SQVTM and CDR2 as ANQGSEA. V shed 7 bases and J shed 4 bases, with 13 bases lying between them.